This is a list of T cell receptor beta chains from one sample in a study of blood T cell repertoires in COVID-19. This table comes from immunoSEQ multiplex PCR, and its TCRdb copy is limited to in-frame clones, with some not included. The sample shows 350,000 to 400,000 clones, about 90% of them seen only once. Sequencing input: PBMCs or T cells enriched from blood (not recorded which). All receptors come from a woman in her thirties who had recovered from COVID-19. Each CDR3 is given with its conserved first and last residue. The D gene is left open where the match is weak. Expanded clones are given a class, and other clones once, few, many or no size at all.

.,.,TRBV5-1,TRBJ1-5,TGCGCCAGCTCAGACAGTTCGGGTCAGCCCCAGCATTTT,CASSDSSGQPQHF
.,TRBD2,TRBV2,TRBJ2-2,TGTGCCAGCAGGGAGCGGGACTGGAACACCGGGGAGCTGTTTTTT,CASRERDWNTGELFF
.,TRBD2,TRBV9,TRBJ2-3,TGTGCCAGCAGCGTTGCGGGAGGCCCCCCAGATACGCAGTATTTT,CASSVAGGPPDTQYF
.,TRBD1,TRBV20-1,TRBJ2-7,TGCAGTGCTAGTCCCGGACAGGCATTTTCCTACGAGCAGTACTTC,CSASPGQAFSYEQYF
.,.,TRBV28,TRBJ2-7,TGTGCCAGCACAGGACAAACCTACGAGCAGTACTTC,CASTGQTYEQYF
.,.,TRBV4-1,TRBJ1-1,TGCGCCAGCAGCCAAGCGGGGGGAGGGACTGAAGCTTTCTTT,CASSQAGGGTEAFF
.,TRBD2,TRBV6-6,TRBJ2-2,TGTGCCAGCAGCTCCGAGCGGGGGAGCAACACCGGGGAGCTGTTTTTT,CASSSERGSNTGELFF
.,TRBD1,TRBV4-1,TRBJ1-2,TGCGCCAGCAGCCAAGTTCCGGGACAGGGGCCTAAAGGCTACACCTTC,CASSQVPGQGPKGYTF
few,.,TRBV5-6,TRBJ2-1,TGTGCCAGCAGCTTGGGAATAGCGCCCGGTAATGAGCAGTTCTTC,CASSLGIAPGNEQFF
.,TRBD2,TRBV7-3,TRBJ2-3,TGTGCCAGCAGCCCCGGGACTAGCGGGGGGGCCGGAGATACGCAGTATTTT,CASSPGTSGGAGDTQYF
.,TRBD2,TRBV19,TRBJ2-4,TGTGCCAGTAGTGCAAGGGAGGGGTTGGACATTCAGTACTTC,CASSAREGLDIQYF
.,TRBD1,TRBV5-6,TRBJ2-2,TGTGCCAGCAGCTTGGGGGCAGGGGGCTACACCGGGGAGCTGTTTTTT,CASSLGAGGYTGELFF
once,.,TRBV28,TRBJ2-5,TGTGCCAGCAGTTGGGGCCGGCAAGAGACCCAGTACTTC,CASSWGRQETQYF
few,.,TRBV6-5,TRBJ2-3,TGTGCCAGCAGTTACTCCACCACCCTAGGCACAGATACGCAGTATTTT,CASSYSTTLGTDTQYF
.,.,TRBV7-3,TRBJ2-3,TGTGCCAGCAGCTTAACCGTCGCGGGGGCGTCAGATACGCAGTATTTT,CASSLTVAGASDTQYF
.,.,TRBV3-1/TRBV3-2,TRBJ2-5,TGTGCCAGCAGCCAGAAAGCACTCCAAGAGACCCAGTACTTC,CASSQKALQETQYF
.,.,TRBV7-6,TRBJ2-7,TGTGCCAGCAGCTCACAGGGTTCAGGCCTACGAGAGCAGTACTTC,CASSSQGSGLREQYF
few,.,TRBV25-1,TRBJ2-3,TGTGCCAGCAGTGAAAGGGCGGCTAAGAGGGCAGATACGCAGTATTTT,CASSERAAKRADTQYF
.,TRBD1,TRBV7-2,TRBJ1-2,TGTGCCAACCAGGGGGGTTTACAAGGCGACTATGGCTACACCTTC,CANQGGLQGDYGYTF
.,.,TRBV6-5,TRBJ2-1,TGTGCCAGCTCCAGCGGGCACAATGAGCAGTTCTTC,CASSSGHNEQFF
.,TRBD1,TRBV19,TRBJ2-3,TGTGCCAGTAGTATGTTGGGGTTGAGGACAGGGCGTGATACGCAGTATTTT,CASSMLGLRTGRDTQYF
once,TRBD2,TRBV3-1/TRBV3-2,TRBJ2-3,TGTGCCAGCAGCACGACGGGGGGACGCACAGATACGCAGTATTTT,CASSTTGGRTDTQYF
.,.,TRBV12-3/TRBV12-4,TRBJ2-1,TGTGCCAGCAGTTTCGGGACTGTCCGTGAGCAGTTCTTC,CASSFGTVREQFF
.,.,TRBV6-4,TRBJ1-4,TGTGCCAGCAGCCCGGGAGGGATAAATGAAAAACTGTTTTTT,CASSPGGINEKLFF
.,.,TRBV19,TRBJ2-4,TGTGCCAGTAGTATAGATATGAGGGCCCTAGCCAAAAACATTCAGTACTTC,CASSIDMRALAKNIQYF
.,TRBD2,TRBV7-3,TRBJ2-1,TGTGCCAGCAGCTCAATCAATAGCGGGAGCGCGAATGAGCAGTTCTTC,CASSSINSGSANEQFF
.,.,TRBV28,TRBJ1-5,TGTGCCAGCAGGGGAGGGAGGGGTCCCCAGCATTTT,CASRGGRGPQHF
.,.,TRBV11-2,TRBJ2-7,TGTGCCAGCAGCTTAGGGAGGCGGCACGAGCAGTACTTC,CASSLGRRHEQYF
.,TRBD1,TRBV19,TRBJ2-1,TGTGCCAGTAGTATGGTCCACAGGGGAAATGAGCAGTTCTTC,CASSMVHRGNEQFF
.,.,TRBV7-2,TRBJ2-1,TGTGCCAGCAGCGCCCGGGGGAGCGGCTACAATGAGCAGTTCTTC,CASSARGSGYNEQFF
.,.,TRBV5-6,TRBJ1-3,TGTGCCAGCAGCTTGGCGGTGGGTCCGGGTGGAAACACCATATATTTT,CASSLAVGPGGNTIYF
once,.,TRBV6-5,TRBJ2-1,TGTGCCAGCATGGGAGGACGGGGCCCGGCTGGTGAGCAGTTCTTC,CASMGGRGPAGEQFF
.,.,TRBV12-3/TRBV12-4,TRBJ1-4,TGTGCCAGCACCAGGCAATTGGGTGAAAAACTGTTTTTT,CASTRQLGEKLFF
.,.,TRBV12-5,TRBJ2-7,TGTGCTAGTGGTCCAACCTACGAGCAGTACTTC,CASGPTYEQYF
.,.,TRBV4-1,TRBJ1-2,TGCGCCAGCAGCCAAGGCACCAACTTCTATGGCTACACCTTC,CASSQGTNFYGYTF
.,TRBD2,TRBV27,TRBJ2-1,TGTGCCAGCAGTTTGATACGCTCCGGCACTAGCGTAGGGAATGAGCAGTTCTTC,CASSLIRSGTSVGNEQFF
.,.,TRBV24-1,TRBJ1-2,TGTGCCACCAGTGATCCCCGGGAAGGCTACACCTTC,CATSDPREGYTF
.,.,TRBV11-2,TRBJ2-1,TGTGCCAGCAGGATAGGGGGGGCGTTTGGCAATGAGCAGTTCTTC,CASRIGGAFGNEQFF
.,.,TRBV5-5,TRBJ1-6,TGTGCCAGCAGCTCGGATGGGAGGGGGAATTCACCCCTCCACTTT,CASSSDGRGNSPLHF
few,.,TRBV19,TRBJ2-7,TGTGCCAGTAGTATGGTACAGGATAGCTCCTACGAGCAGTACTTC,CASSMVQDSSYEQYF
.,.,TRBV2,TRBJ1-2,TGTGCCAGCAGCAGCAAGCGGGTCTTTGGCTACACCTTC,CASSSKRVFGYTF
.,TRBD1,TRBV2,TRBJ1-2,TGTGCCAGCAGCCAAATGGACAGGGGGGATGGCTACACCTTC,CASSQMDRGDGYTF
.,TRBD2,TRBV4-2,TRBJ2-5,TGTGCCAGCAGCCCCTCTAGCGGGGGGACGCAAGAGACCCAGTACTTC,CASSPSSGGTQETQYF
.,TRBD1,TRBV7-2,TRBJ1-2,TGTGCCAGCAGCTGGACAGGGGTTGGCTACACCTTC,CASSWTGVGYTF
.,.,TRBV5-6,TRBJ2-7,TGTGCCAGCAGCTTTGGCACCACCTACGAGCAGTACTTC,CASSFGTTYEQYF
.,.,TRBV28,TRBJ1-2,TGTGCCAGCAGTTTGCGGAACGCTAACTATGGCTACACCTTC,CASSLRNANYGYTF
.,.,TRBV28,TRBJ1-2,TGTGCCAGCAGTTTATCACCGGGGGGCAATGGCTACACCTTC,CASSLSPGGNGYTF
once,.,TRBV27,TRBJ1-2,TGTGCCAGCACCACCTTGGGGGGAGACTACACCTTC,CASTTLGGDYTF
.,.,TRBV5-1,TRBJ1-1,TGCGCCAGCAGCTTGGATCCAGGGGCCCTTGGAGAAGCTTTCTTT,CASSLDPGALGEAFF
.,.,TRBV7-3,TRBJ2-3,TGTGCCAGCAGCTTAACGGGGGCGGGTAGCACAGATACGCAGTATTTT,CASSLTGAGSTDTQYF
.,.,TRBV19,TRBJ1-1,TGTGCCAGTAGTTTCAGGGGCTCTGAAGCTTTCTTT,CASSFRGSEAFF
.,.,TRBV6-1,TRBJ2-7,TGTGCCAGCAGTGACAGATACTACGAGCAGTACTTC,CASSDRYYEQYF
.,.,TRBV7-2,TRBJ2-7,TGTGCCAGCAGCTTAGATAGCGAACGCTACGAGCAGTACTTC,CASSLDSERYEQYF
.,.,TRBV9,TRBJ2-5,TGTGCCAGCAGCGAGAGGGGACACCCGGGGCAAGAGACCCAGTACTTC,CASSERGHPGQETQYF
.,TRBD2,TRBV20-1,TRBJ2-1,TGCAGTGCTAGTAAGGTGGGACTAGCGGTTTACAATGAGCAGTTCTTC,CSASKVGLAVYNEQFF